This entry lists 26 T cell receptor beta chains sequenced from one sample in a study of post-analysis software for immune sequencing data. cDNA libraries for TCR beta contained unique molecular identifiers. TCRdb re-called the PCR reads with MiXCR, one entry per CDR3 protein. The sample contains about 160,000 distinct CDR3 sequences, under 40% of which appear only once. Source: blood, taken after autologous hematopoietic stem cell transplantation. These receptors originate from a girl aged 10 to 17 with multiple sclerosis.

This clonotype was counted a few times. In DNA form, the CDR3 reads TGCAGCGTTGAATCTTTAGGGGTAGGGGAGACCCAGTACTTC. Its protein is CSVESLGVGETQYF. The V and J genes are TRBV29-1 and TRBJ2-5; D might be TRBD1 (5 bases). CDR3 length: 14 amino acids. Trimming removed 2 bases at V and 5 bases at J, with 15 bases between. Germline CDR1 is SQVTM and CDR2 is ANQGSEA.

This sequence joins TRBV20-1 and TRBJ2-7, with a weak D call TRBD2 (5 bases). The CDR3 is made up of 14 amino acids. Germline V gives CDR1 DFQATT, CDR2 SNEGSKA (reference sequence). The V and J ends lost 4 bases and 10 bases respectively, with 23 bases between them. DNA of the CDR3: TGCAGTGCTACCTGGACGACGGGGAGAACCACCCAGTACTTC. Protein sequence: CSATWTTGRTTQYF.

The rearrangement joins TRBV20-1 to TRBJ1-2; 7 nucleotides match TRBD1. Germline values: CDR1 DFQATT, CDR2 SNEGSKA (reference sequence). This CDR3 is built from 15 residues. V lost 6 bases and J lost 2; bases outside the gene matches: 12. CDR3 amino acids: CSAEEQGLGNYGYTF. The CDR3 DNA reads TGCAGTGCAGAAGAACAGGGGTTGGGGAACTATGGCTACACCTTC.

The chain has TRBV5-1 and TRBJ2-3, with TRBD2 as a possible D gene (6 bases). In germline, CDR1 is SGHRS, CDR2 YFSETQ. V lost 5 bases to trimming and J lost 8 bases, with 18 bases between them. CDR3 length equals 14 residues. The CDR3 sequence: CASSPGTPSTTQYF. The CDR3 DNA sequence: TGCGCCAGCAGTCCCGGGACTCCTTCTACTACGCAGTATTTT.

This CDR3 is CASSLRDNCEQYF. CDR3 coding DNA: TGCGCCAGCAGCTTGCGGGACAACTGCGAGCAGTACTTC. The rearrangement joins TRBV5-1 to TRBJ2-5; D is perhaps TRBD1 (6 bases). The last part of the DNA fits TRBJ2-7 better; the J call may be wrong. The CDR3 has 13 amino acids. Germline-derived CDR1 and CDR2 are SGHRS and YFSETQ.

To note about this clonotype: A much more abundant neighbour one base away suggests this may be a read error. The CDR3 DNA reads as TGTGCCTGCAGCTCCGACGGAGAAGGGGATGAGCAGTACTTC. Its protein product is CACSSDGEGDEQYF. The rearrangement links TRBV5-6 to TRBJ2-7; tentatively, D is TRBD1 (5 bases). Looked up from germline, CDR1 is SGHDT and CDR2 is YYEEEE. The CDR3 has 14 amino acids.

This rearrangement joins TRBV3-1 to TRBJ2-1; D possibly corresponds to TRBD2 (5 bases). V was shortened by 5 bases and J by 6 bases, with 17 bases between the two germline ends. CDR3 size: 15 residues. Germline CDR1 and CDR2: LGHDT and YNNKEL (reference sequence). The CDR3 bases are TGTGCCAGCAGCTTGAGCGGAGGCGGGTCCAATGAGCAGTTCTTC. The encoded protein is CASSLSGGGSNEQFF.

The genes are TRBV25-1 and TRBJ2-3, with 7 bases lining up with TRBD1. The CDR3 extends over 14 amino acids. Germline CDR1 is MGHDK and CDR2 is SYGVNS. V shed 3 bases and J 5 bases; nucleotides not matched to a gene: 5. CDR3 amino acids: CASSDPGTEDTQYF. DNA for the CDR3: TGTGCCAGCAGTGACCCCGGGACAGAAGATACGCAGTATTTT.

This clonotype appeared a few times. This chain connects TRBV6-2 or TRBV6-3 to TRBJ2-7, with 7 positions matching TRBD2. The CDR3 totals 13 residues. Germline V gives CDR1 MNHEY, CDR2 SVGEGT. Trimming cost V 6 bases and J 4 bases; bases outside gene matches: 6. The CDR3 reads CASRTASGYEQYF. As DNA, the CDR3 is TGTGCCAGCAGAACCGCTAGCGGATACGAGCAGTACTTC.

The gene calls are TRBV19 and TRBJ2-3; tentatively, D is TRBD2 (6 bases). Trimming shortened V by 6 bases and J by 2 bases, and 18 bases separated the two germline ends. The CDR3 totals 16 residues. Germline CDR1 and CDR2: LNHDA and SQIVND (reference sequence). The CDR3 spells CASSFSGSGFTDTQYF. CDR3 sequence (DNA): TGTGCCAGTAGCTTCTCCGGGAGCGGATTCACAGATACGCAGTATTTT. The variable domain in full, completed from reference TRBV19 and TRBJ2-3, reads DGGITQSPKYLFRKEGQNVTLSCEQNLNHDAMYWYRQDPGQGLRLIYYSQIVNDFQKGDIAEGYSVSREKKESFPLTVTSAQKNPTAFYLCASSFSGSGFTDTQYFGPGTRLTVL.

This clonotype has at least ten counts. The chain links TRBV3-1 to TRBJ1-2; D not certain. The germline V and J ends were trimmed by 1 base and 7 bases, with 13 bases remaining between them. This CDR3 has 14 amino acids. CDR1 and CDR2 from the germline V gene are LGHDT and YNNKEL (reference sequence). CDR3 nucleotides: TGTGCCAGCAGCCAAGGGTGGGCCGCCGGTGGCTACACCTTC. It encodes CASSQGWAAGGYTF.

There are a few counts of this clonotype. V gene TRBV29-1 combines with J gene TRBJ2-5, with D unclear. Germline V gene sequence: CDR1 SQVTM, CDR2 ANQGSEA. The CDR3 extends over 14 amino acids. V was shortened by 3 bases and J by 2 bases, with 13 bases between the two germline ends. The CDR3 reads CSVDPLGIQETQYF. The CDR3 DNA follows: TGCAGCGTTGACCCCCTAGGGATACAAGAGACCCAGTACTTC.

The table lists this clonotype with a few counts. The chain recombines TRBV29-1 with TRBJ2-7; possibly TRBD1 for D (6 bases). The length of the CDR3 is 13 residues. V was cut by 1 base and J by 6 bases, with 13 bases left in between. The germline CDR1 and CDR2 sequences are SQVTM and ANQGSEA. Here the CDR3 DNA reads TGCAGCGTTGAAGTGGTAGAAGGGGGCGAGCAGTACTTC. It encodes CSVEVVEGGEQYF.

This clonotype was observed at least ten times. V usage is TRBV6-5 and J usage is TRBJ1-2, with D uncertain. V lost 0 bases and J lost 4, with 12 bases in between. The CDR3 runs to 15 residues. The germline V gene has CDR1 MNHEY and CDR2 SVGAGI. In DNA form, the CDR3 reads TGTGCCAGCAGTTACTCGAGGCCGGCGATCTATGGCTACACCTTC. It is translated as CASSYSRPAIYGYTF.

This clonotype has at least ten counts. The gene calls are TRBV4-3 and TRBJ1-4; a possible D gene is TRBD1 (5 bases). Germline values: CDR1 LGHNA, CDR2 YSLEER. V dropped 3 bases and J dropped 2 bases, with 16 bases sitting between them. This CDR3 is 17 amino acids long. The CDR3 reads CASSQGGGGRTNEKLFF. The CDR3 coding sequence is TGCGCCAGCAGCCAGGGAGGCGGGGGAAGGACTAATGAAAAACTGTTTTTT.

As for this clonotype: Germline and junction disagree at one end, which may indicate a read error. The chain links TRBV19 to TRBJ2-1; TRBD1 might be the D (6 bases). Germline values: CDR1 LNHDA, CDR2 SQIVND (reference sequence). The CDR3 sequence is 15 residues long. The CDR3: CASSTAGTNYSEQFF. In DNA, the CDR3 is TGTGCCAGTAGTACTGCCGGGACAAACTACAGTGAGCAGTTCTTC.

This clonotype was counted ten times or more. V and J are TRBV5-1 and TRBJ2-1; the D gene is possibly TRBD2 (6 bases). CDR1 is SGHRS, CDR2 YFSETQ, per germline. There are 14 residues in the CDR3. V was pared by 3 bases and J by 9 bases, with 16 bases between. CDR3 nucleotides: TGCGCCAGCAGCTCTCTGAGACTAGAAGGTGAGCAGTTCTTC. Translation gives CASSSLRLEGEQFF.

This chain links TRBV12-3 or TRBV12-4 with TRBJ2-5, with 14 bases lining up with TRBD2. The CDR3 contains 17 residues. Losses at the gene ends were 4 bases for V and 5 bases for J; bases not matched to a gene: 9. The CDR3 nucleotides read TGTGCCAGCAGTTCCAAAGGGACTAGCGGGAGACCGGAGACCCAGTACTTC. Residues: CASSSKGTSGRPETQYF.

The chain is built from TRBV20-1 and TRBJ2-7; 12 bases fit TRBD2. This CDR3 comprises 15 residues. The germline V gene encodes CDR1 DFQATT and CDR2 SNEGSKA (reference sequence). J gave up 5 bases and V 3 bases, and 8 bases lay outside the gene matches. The CDR3 bases are TGCAGTGCTAGGGGGGGGACTAGCGGGCTACACGAGCAGTACTTC. This gives the protein CSARGGTSGLHEQYF.

The chain joins TRBV4-1 to TRBJ2-7, with D perhaps matching TRBD2 (6 bases). Germline V lookup: CDR1 MGHRA, CDR2 YSYEKL. The CDR3 extends over 15 amino acids. Trimming removed 0 bases at V and 2 bases at J, with 11 bases between. In nucleotides, the CDR3 is TGCGCCAGCAGCCAAGAAGGGGCGGGGACCTACGAGCAGTACTTC. Translated, it gives CASSQEGAGTYEQYF.

This clonotype was counted between two and nine times. V is TRBV12-5 and J is TRBJ2-7, with D tentatively TRBD2 (6 bases). The V gene lost 6 bases and the J gene lost 2 bases, with 8 bases spanning the gap. This CDR3 has 12 amino acids. CDR1 LGHNT and CDR2 FRNRAP come from the germline V gene. In nucleotides, the CDR3 is TGTGCTAGTGGGACGGGAGCCTACGAGCAGTACTTC. It specifies CASGTGAYEQYF.

This clonotype turned up a few times. The chain carries TRBV28 and TRBJ2-1; TRBD2 matches 10 bases. CDR1 is MDHEN and CDR2 is SYDVKM in the germline V gene. With 1 base clipped from V and 2 bases from J, the junction kept 5 bases outside the gene matches. CDR3 size: 17 residues. CDR3 sequence (DNA): TGTGCCAGCAGTTTATTATCTAGCGGGAGCCCCTACAATGAGCAGTTCTTC. The encoded protein is CASSLLSSGSPYNEQFF.

The sample holds many counts of this clonotype. The rearrangement uses TRBV4-3 and TRBJ2-5; possibly TRBD1 for D (5 bases). The CDR3 length is 15 residues. Looked up from germline, CDR1 is LGHNA and CDR2 is YSLEER. V was pared by 0 bases and J by 1 base, with 9 bases between. CDR3 residues: CASSQERGTQETQYF. The CDR3, as DNA: TGCGCCAGCAGCCAAGAAAGGGGAACCCAAGAGACCCAGTACTTC.

The chain employs TRBV14 and TRBJ1-1; D unclear. The CDR3 has 17 amino acids. The germline V and J ends were trimmed by 0 bases and 3 bases, with 17 bases remaining between them. Germline CDR1 is SGHDN and CDR2 is FVKESK. CDR3 bases: TGTGCCAGCAGCCAAGATCTTCTCGGTGGAAGAGACACTGAAGCTTTCTTT. Protein: CASSQDLLGGRDTEAFF.

This chain links TRBV6-2 or TRBV6-3 with TRBJ1-2; 7 positions agree with TRBD1. Germline values: CDR1 MNHEY, CDR2 SVGEGT. This CDR3 contains 14 residues. V trimming: 6 bases; J trimming: 8 bases; junction bases outside the gene matches: 12. The CDR3 nucleotides are TGTGCCAGCAGGCCGGGACAGTCGACGTCGGGCTACACCTTC. Residues: CASRPGQSTSGYTF.

In its sample, this clonotype was seen a few times. The chain links TRBV29-1 to TRBJ2-5; 7 bases agree with TRBD1. With V trimmed by 3 bases and J by 2 bases, 3 bases remained unmatched. The CDR3 loop spans 13 amino acids. CDR1 is SQVTM, CDR2 ANQGSEA, per germline. DNA of the CDR3: TGCAGCGTTGAGGGACAGACACAAGAGACCCAGTACTTC. Residues: CSVEGQTQETQYF.